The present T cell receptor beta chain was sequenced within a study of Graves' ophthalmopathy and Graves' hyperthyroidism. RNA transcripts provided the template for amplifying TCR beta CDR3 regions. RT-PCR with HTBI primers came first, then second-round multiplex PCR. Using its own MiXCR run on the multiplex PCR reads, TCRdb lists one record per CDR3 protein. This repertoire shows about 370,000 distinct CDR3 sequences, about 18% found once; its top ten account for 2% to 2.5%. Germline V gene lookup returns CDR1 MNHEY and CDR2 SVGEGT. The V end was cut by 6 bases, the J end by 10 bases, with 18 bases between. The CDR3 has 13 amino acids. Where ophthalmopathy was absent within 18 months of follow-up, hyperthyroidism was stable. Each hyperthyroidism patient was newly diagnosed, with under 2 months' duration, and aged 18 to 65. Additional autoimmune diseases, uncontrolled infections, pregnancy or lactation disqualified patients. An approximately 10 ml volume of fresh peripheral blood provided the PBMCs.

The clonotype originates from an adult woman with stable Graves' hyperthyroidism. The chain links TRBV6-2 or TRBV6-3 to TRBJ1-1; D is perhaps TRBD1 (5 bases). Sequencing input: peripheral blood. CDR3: CASSIHRTKVAFF. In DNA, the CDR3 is TGTGCCAGCAGCATTCACAGGACGAAGGTAGCTTTCTTT.